This entry describes one T cell receptor (beta chain). This specimen belongs to a study of blood T cell repertoires in COVID-19. Here immunoSEQ multiplex PCR was the method, and the copy in TCRdb shows in-frame clones only, minus some. Of about 400,000 clones in the sample, approximately 90% were seen once. J gave up 6 bases and V 4 bases, and 11 bases lay outside the gene matches. In germline, CDR1 is SGHTA, CDR2 FQGNSA. The CDR3 extends over 16 amino acids. The sequencing sample was made of PBMCs or T cells enriched from blood (not recorded which). This sequence was found in a woman between 18 and 29 years old with acute COVID-19. The chain is built from TRBV7-2 and TRBJ2-7; TRBD2 aligns across 11 bases. In DNA, the CDR3 is TGTGCCAGCAGCTCCGGGACTAGCGGAACTAGGGGCGAGCAGTACTTC. Translation: CASSSGTSGTRGEQYF.